These 2 T cell receptor beta chains came from one sample sequenced in a study of blood T cell repertoires in COVID-19. Produced via immunoSEQ multiplex PCR; TCRdb's table is partial and in-frame only. Of about 83,000 clones listed, roughly 86% were seen once; the top ten hold 22%. Sequenced: peripheral blood. These receptors were obtained from a woman aged 80 or over in a cohort sampled during active or convalescent COVID-19.

V is TRBV27 and J is TRBJ2-1; D is ambiguous. The V gene's germline CDR1 is MNHEY and CDR2 SMNVEV (reference sequence). V was cut by 6 bases and J by 7 bases, with 16 bases left in between. The CDR3 runs 14 residues. The CDR3 spells CASRGPIPTNEQFF. The CDR3 coding sequence is TGTGCCAGCAGGGGCCCAATCCCCACAAATGAGCAGTTCTTC.

The CDR3 reads CASRPTGPGETQYF. The DNA of the CDR3 is TGTGCCAGCAGGCCGACAGGACCCGGTGAGACCCAGTACTTC. This chain uses TRBV6-5 with TRBJ2-5; a possible D gene is TRBD1 (6 bases). Germline V gene sequence: CDR1 MNHEY, CDR2 SVGAGI. The CDR3 is made up of 14 amino acids. Trimming stripped 6 bases from V and 5 bases from J, with 16 bases between.